This TCR beta chain was recorded in a study of blood T cell repertoires in COVID-19. On the study more broadly: Both acute and convalescent COVID-19 samples were obtained from the United States, Italy and Spain. T cells, B-cell-depleted T cells, or PBMCs provided the cDNA or gDNA that served as material.

Under the authors' procedure: For nucleated cells, counts were estimated from reference gene primer amplification. Sequencing was performed with immunoSEQ multiplex PCR; in TCRdb, only in-frame clones are kept and a portion is missing. The DNA was the basis for D and trimming; V, J and clone size are from that table. The sample gives 90,000 to 150,000 clones, approximately 71% of which show up once; over 6.5% is in the top ten. Source material: peripheral blood. This receptor was taken from a human donor in a cohort sampled during active COVID-19.

The CDR3 DNA sequence: TGCGCCAGCTCCAAGGCCGCGGTCTTCAACACCGGGGAGCTGTTTTTT. Translated: CASSKAAVFNTGELFF. The chain employs TRBV5-1 and TRBJ2-2, with D unresolved. Germline loops: CDR1 SGHRS, CDR2 YFSETQ. This CDR3 spans 16 amino acids. V gave up 7 bases and J gave up 2 bases, with 18 bases separating them.